This T cell receptor (beta chain) is drawn from a study of T cell responses to AZD1222 COVID-19 vaccine. From germline, CDR1 is SGDLS and CDR2 YYNGEE. The CDR3 contains 15 residues. Trimming shortened V by 1 base and J by 4 bases, and 13 bases separated the two germline ends. Method: immunoSEQ multiplex PCR; TCRdb's copy keeps in-frame clones and lacks some. The sample records 120,000 or so clones, about 90% being singletons. For this clone: Its specificity is not known.

General observations from the study: Reports say nearly half of spike-specific TCRs go after unmutated variant regions. Regions 160-218 and 743-854 dominated among vaccine-associated CD4 TCRs spanning spike. Spike-specific TCR depth and breadth grew after two AZD1222 doses.

V is TRBV9 and J is TRBJ2-3; a weak D match, TRBD2 (7 bases). This TCR was sampled from an adult in good health. Sequencing used peripheral blood, obtained on day 0 of AZD1222 vaccination. CDR3 sequence (DNA): TGTGCCAGCAGCGTACTTCGGGGGGCGGCAGATACGCAGTATTTT. Its protein product is CASSVLRGAADTQYF.